This TCR beta chain was found in a study of cytomegalovirus exposure and HLA in healthy donors. Overall study findings and caveats: Highly shared variants forming one cluster were likely a sequencing artifact.

PCR involved 60 Vbeta and 13 Jbeta primers. The assay was immunoSEQ multiplex PCR, and TCRdb's table has in-frame clones only and misses some. This sample has under 110,000 clones, with roughly four fifths found just once. With V trimmed by 4 bases and J by 3 bases, 13 bases remained unmatched. Germline V gene lookup returns CDR1 SGHRS and CDR2 YFSETQ. The CDR3 is made up of 16 amino acids. On this clone: Its antigen is not known.

The receptor's source is a man aged 50 to 60 in good health and CMV-seronegative. This sequence joins TRBV5-1 and TRBJ2-7; 7 bases align to TRBD1. Source material: PBMCs. CDR3 amino acids: CASSVRTGSPHYEQYF. The CDR3 DNA reads TGCGCCAGCAGCGTAAGGACAGGTAGCCCCCACTACGAGCAGTACTTC.